These 21 T cell receptor beta chains originate from one sample sequenced in a study of T cell responses to AZD1222 COVID-19 vaccine. Profiling relied on immunoSEQ multiplex PCR, and the TCRdb table lists in-frame clones only, not all of them. The sample consists of more than 60,000 clones, around 90% of them appearing once. The sample in question was peripheral blood, obtained on day 0 of AZD1222 vaccination. Every receptor here comes from an adult in good health.

This chain links TRBV2 with TRBJ1-3; D not resolved. V lost 2 bases and J 3 bases, leaving 8 bases between the germline ends. Germline CDR1 is SNHLY and CDR2 is FYNNEI. CDR3 length equals 14 residues. The CDR3 sequence is CASSETRSGNTIYF. The CDR3 DNA follows: TGTGCCAGCAGTGAAACGAGGAGTGGAAACACCATATATTTT.

The V and J genes are TRBV5-1 and TRBJ2-2; tentative D call: TRBD2 (6 bases). This CDR3 contains 16 residues. Germline CDR1 is SGHRS and CDR2 is YFSETQ. The germline V and J ends were trimmed by 0 bases and 0 bases, with 9 bases remaining between them. CDR3 in amino acids: CASSLETSPNTGELFF. CDR3 nucleotides: TGCGCCAGCAGCTTGGAAACTAGCCCGAACACCGGGGAGCTGTTTTTT.

This sequence joins TRBV9 and TRBJ1-1, with 8 bases that match TRBD1. V shed 3 bases, J shed 7 bases, and the junction held 11 bases outside the gene matches. The CDR3 spans 15 residues. CDR1 SGDLS and CDR2 YYNGEE come from the germline V gene. CDR3 sequence (DNA): TGTGCCAGCAGCGCGCGACAGGGGCCCAGTTTTGAAGCTTTCTTT. Its protein product is CASSARQGPSFEAFF.

The J gene is TRBJ1-1, the V gene TRBV30, with a weak D call TRBD1 (5 bases). Between the trimmed V and J ends, which lost 2 bases and 0 bases, there was a span of 10 bases. Germline V gene data show CDR1 as GTSNPN and CDR2 as SVGIG (reference sequence). CDR3 length equals 14 residues. As DNA, the CDR3 is TGTGCCTGGAGTCGGGACGGAATGAACACTGAAGCTTTCTTT. This translates into CAWSRDGMNTEAFF.

The J gene is TRBJ1-5, the V gene TRBV6-1; tentative D call: TRBD1 (6 bases). CDR1 MNHNS and CDR2 SASEGT come from the germline V gene. The CDR3 covers 15 residues. With 1 base removed from V and 6 bases from J, the gap between germline ends came to 13 bases. The CDR3 sequence is CASSEEGGVSQPQHF. Written as DNA, the CDR3 is TGTGCCAGCAGTGAAGAGGGGGGGGTGAGTCAGCCCCAGCATTTT.

The sample holds a few counts of this clone. The J gene is TRBJ1-2, the V gene TRBV5-4; 8 bases map to TRBD1. Germline V gene data show CDR1 as SGHNT and CDR2 as YYREEE (reference sequence). After removal of 3 bases from V and 8 bases from J, the junction contained 6 bases not matched to a gene. This CDR3 comprises 13 residues. CDR3 amino acids: CASSSDRDFGYTF. CDR3 sequence (DNA): TGTGCCAGCAGCTCGGACAGGGACTTCGGCTACACCTTC.

The V gene is TRBV5-1, the J gene TRBJ2-2; tentatively, D is TRBD2 (6 bases). The V gene's germline CDR1 is SGHRS and CDR2 YFSETQ. The germline V and J ends were trimmed by 2 bases and 6 bases, with 11 bases remaining between them. The CDR3 spans 14 residues. Here the CDR3 DNA reads TGCGCCAGCAGCTTACCGCGGGACGCCGGGGAGCTGTTTTTT. Translating gives CASSLPRDAGELFF.

This chain connects TRBV7-2 to TRBJ2-3; TRBD2 is a possible D gene (5 bases). Per germline, CDR1 SGHTA and CDR2 FQGNSA. The length of the CDR3 is 16 residues. Deletions cut 1 base from V and 1 base from J, with 12 bases between. The CDR3 sequence is CASSLEGDSGTDTQYF. The DNA for the CDR3 is TGTGCCAGCAGCTTAGAGGGAGATAGCGGCACAGATACGCAGTATTTT.

V gene TRBV28 combines with J gene TRBJ1-2; D is uncertain. Looked up from germline, CDR1 is MDHEN and CDR2 is SYDVKM. CDR3 length: 11 residues. V was pared by 6 bases and J by 4 bases, with 6 bases between. CDR3 sequence (DNA): TGTGCCAGCAGCCGGGGCTATGGCTACACCTTC. Protein sequence: CASSRGYGYTF.

The rearrangement links TRBV6-5 to TRBJ2-5; possible D gene TRBD1, 7 bases. CDR3 length: 13 amino acids. V was cut by 7 bases and J by 4 bases, with 13 bases left in between. In germline, CDR1 is MNHEY, CDR2 SVGAGI. CDR3 loop: CASNAGTAETQYF. In nucleotides, the CDR3 is TGTGCCAGCAACGCGGGGACAGCAGAGACCCAGTACTTC.

The V and J genes are TRBV5-6 and TRBJ2-3; 8 nucleotides match TRBD1. The CDR3 length is 16 residues. Germline CDR1 and CDR2: SGHDT and YYEEEE. With V trimmed by 0 bases and J by 3 bases, 6 bases remained unmatched. The DNA for the CDR3 is TGTGCCAGCAGCTTGGGGGCAGGGGGCAGGACAGATACGCAGTATTTT. It translates to CASSLGAGGRTDTQYF.

For the CDR3, the DNA is TGTGCCGTTAGACAGGGACTCAGCTATGGCTACACCTTC. It codes for CAVRQGLSYGYTF. The chain couples TRBV19 to TRBJ1-2, with 7 bases matching TRBD1. Germline lookup yields CDR1 LNHDA and CDR2 SQIVND (reference sequence). This CDR3 has 13 amino acids. V gave up 11 bases and J gave up 4 bases; unmatched junction bases: 10. Filled out from reference TRBV19 and TRBJ1-2, the complete variable domain reads DGGITQSPKYLFRKEGQNVTLSCEQNLNHDAMYWYRQDPGQGLRLIYYSQIVNDFQKGDIAEGYSVSREKKESFPLTVTSAQKNPTAFYLCAVRQGLSYGYTFGSGTRLTVV.

Here the CDR3 DNA reads TGTGCCAGCAGCTTAGGCCGAGACGGGGGCAAACGGCATGAGACCCAGTACTTC. Amino acids: CASSLGRDGGKRHETQYF. V is TRBV7-8 and J is TRBJ2-5; D is tentatively TRBD1 or TRBD2 (6 bases each). This CDR3 region has 18 residues. CDR1 and CDR2 from the germline V gene are SGHVS and FQNEAQ. Trimming took off 1 base at V and 5 bases at J, with 23 bases between the two ends.

The rearrangement joins TRBV3-1 (or the pseudogene TRBV3-2) to TRBJ1-2; D unresolved. The CDR3 is 14 residues long. V was pared by 1 base and J by 8 bases, with 14 bases between. The V gene's germline CDR1 is LGHDT and CDR2 YNNKEL (reference sequence). CDR3 amino acids: CASSQGSSFVGYTF. CDR3 nucleotides: TGTGCCAGCAGCCAAGGATCCAGTTTTGTGGGCTACACCTTC.

This chain connects TRBV6-4 to TRBJ2-3; possibly TRBD2 for D (6 bases). The CDR3 has 14 residues. Germline V CDR1 and CDR2: MRHNA, SNTAGT. V was shortened by 8 bases and J by 3 bases, with 15 bases between the two germline ends. The CDR3 DNA reads TGTGCCAGCTCTACTAGCTGGTGGACAGATACGCAGTATTTT. It translates to CASSTSWWTDTQYF.

The chain joins TRBV5-5 to TRBJ2-3; D not certain. Trimming stripped 4 bases from V and 5 bases from J, with 8 bases between. CDR1 and CDR2 from the germline V gene are SGHKS and YYEKEE (reference sequence). This CDR3 contains 12 residues. The CDR3, as DNA: TGTGCCAGCAGCCCCGAAGGAGATACGCAGTATTTT. It yields the protein CASSPEGDTQYF.

The V gene is TRBV3-1 (or the pseudogene TRBV3-2), the J gene TRBJ2-3, with 13 bases aligning to TRBD2. Germline CDR1 LGHDT, CDR2 YNNKEL (reference sequence). V shed 3 bases, J shed 8 bases, and the junction held 8 bases outside the gene matches. CDR3 length: 16 amino acids. CDR3: CASSHPGLAGEFTQYF. The DNA of the CDR3 is TGTGCCAGCAGCCATCCCGGACTAGCGGGAGAGTTTACGCAGTATTTT.

The chain recombines TRBV5-4 with TRBJ1-5; D call uncertain. Germline CDR1 reads SGHNT; CDR2 reads YYREEE (reference sequence). The CDR3 extends over 14 amino acids. V lost 2 bases and J 2 bases, leaving 8 bases between the germline ends. The CDR3 is CASSFGLGNQPQHF. The CDR3 DNA reads TGTGCCAGCAGCTTTGGTTTGGGCAATCAGCCCCAGCATTTT.

This chain joins TRBV3-1 (or the pseudogene TRBV3-2) and TRBJ2-3; D is unresolved. Trimming pared 0 bases from V and 15 bases from J, leaving 13 bases between. This CDR3 is built from 12 residues. The germline V gene has CDR1 LGHDT and CDR2 YNNKEL (reference sequence). The CDR3 sequence: CASSQDTGPRYF. In DNA, the CDR3 is TGTGCCAGCAGCCAAGATACCGGACCGCGCTATTTT.

J is TRBJ1-1 and V is TRBV5-1; TRBD1 matches 7 bases. Germline CDR1 and CDR2: SGHRS and YFSETQ. There are 14 residues in the CDR3. V lost 4 bases and J lost 0; bases outside the gene matches: 3. In DNA form, the CDR3 reads TGCGCCAGCAGCGTCGGGACAGTGAACACTGAAGCTTTCTTT. Translation gives CASSVGTVNTEAFF.

This chain uses TRBV15 with TRBJ1-1; 7 bases align to TRBD1. The CDR3 covers 15 residues. The V segment lost 2 bases and the J segment 2 bases; nucleotides outside the gene matches: 5. The germline V gene has CDR1 LNHNV and CDR2 YYDKDF (reference sequence). The CDR3, as DNA: TGTGCCACCAGCAGACGCCGGGACAGCAACACTGAAGCTTTCTTT. Its translation is CATSRRRDSNTEAFF. The entire variable domain, with the rest obtained from reference TRBV15 and TRBJ1-1, is as follows: DAMVIQNPRYQVTQFGKPVTLSCSQTLNHNVMYWYQQKSSQAPKLLFHYYDKDFNNEADTPDNFQSRRPNTSFCFLDIRSPGLGDTAMYLCATSRRRDSNTEAFFGQGTRLTVV.